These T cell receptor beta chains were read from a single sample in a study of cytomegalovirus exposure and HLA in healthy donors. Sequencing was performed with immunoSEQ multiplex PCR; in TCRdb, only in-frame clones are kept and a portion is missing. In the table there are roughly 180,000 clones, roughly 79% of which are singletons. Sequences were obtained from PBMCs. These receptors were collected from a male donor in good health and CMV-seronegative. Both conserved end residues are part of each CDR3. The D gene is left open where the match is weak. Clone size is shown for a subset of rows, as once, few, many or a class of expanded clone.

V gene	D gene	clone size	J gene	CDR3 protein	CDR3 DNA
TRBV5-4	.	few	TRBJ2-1	CASSLAGNEQFF	TGTGCCAGCAGCTTGGCAGGGAATGAGCAGTTCTTC
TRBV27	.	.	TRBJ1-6	CASSTIMGESPLHF	TGTGCCAGCAGCACGATCATGGGCGAATCACCCCTCCACTTT
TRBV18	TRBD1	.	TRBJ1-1	CASSLNRGKDTEAFF	TGTGCCAGCTCACTTAACAGGGGAAAGGACACTGAAGCTTTCTTT
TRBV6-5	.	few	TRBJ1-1	CASSYSRSDTEAFF	TGTGCCAGCAGTTACTCGAGGTCGGACACTGAAGCTTTCTTT
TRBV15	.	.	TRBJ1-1	CATSGPSGFDTEAFF	TGTGCCACCAGCGGGCCCTCAGGGTTTGACACTGAAGCTTTCTTT
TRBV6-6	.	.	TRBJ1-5	CASSSLLELDQPQHF	TGTGCCAGCAGCTCCCTTCTAGAACTTGATCAGCCCCAGCATTTT
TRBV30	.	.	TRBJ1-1	CAWSFGGAQSTEAFF	TGTGCCTGGAGTTTTGGGGGGGCCCAAAGCACTGAAGCTTTCTTT
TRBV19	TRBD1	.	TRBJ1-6	CASSSLQDRVNSPLHF	TGTGCCAGTAGTTCGCTCCAAGACAGGGTTAATTCACCCCTCCACTTT
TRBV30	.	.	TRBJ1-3	CAWSTGIPGNTIYF	TGTGCCTGGAGTACCGGGATTCCTGGAAACACCATATATTTT
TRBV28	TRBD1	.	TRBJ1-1	CAGQGARSTEAFF	TGTGCCGGACAGGGGGCGAGGAGCACTGAAGCTTTCTTT
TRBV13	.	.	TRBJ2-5	CASSLNRMGQGLVGETQYF	TGTGCCAGCAGCTTAAATCGTATGGGGCAAGGGTTGGTCGGAGAGACCCAGTACTTC
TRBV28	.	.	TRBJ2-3	CAIRAQFTRTDTQYF	TGTGCCATCCGTGCTCAATTTACTCGCACAGATACGCAGTATTTT
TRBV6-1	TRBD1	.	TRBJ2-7	CASSARQGWYEQYF	TGTGCCAGCAGTGCTCGACAGGGATGGTACGAGCAGTACTTC
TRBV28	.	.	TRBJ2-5	CASSSPGLGETQYF	TGTGCCAGCAGTTCACCGGGACTGGGGGAGACCCAGTACTTC
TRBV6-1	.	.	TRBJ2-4	CAPPRGENIQYF	TGTGCCCCCCCCAGGGGGGAAAACATTCAGTACTTC
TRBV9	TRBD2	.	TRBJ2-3	CASTESGGSDTQYF	TGTGCCAGCACCGAGAGCGGGGGGTCAGATACGCAGTATTTT
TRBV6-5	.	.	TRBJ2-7	CASSYSMGGHSYEQYF	TGTGCCAGCAGTTACTCGATGGGGGGGCACTCCTACGAGCAGTACTTC
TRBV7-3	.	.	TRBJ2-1	CASSRGGARTNEQFF	TGTGCCAGCAGCCGCGGTGGAGCGCGAACGAATGAGCAGTTCTTC
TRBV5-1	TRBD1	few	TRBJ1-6	CASSLFQGAGSPLHF	TGCGCCAGCAGCTTGTTTCAGGGGGCCGGGTCACCCCTCCACTTT
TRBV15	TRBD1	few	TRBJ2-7	CATGNERQGDYEQYF	TGTGCCACCGGAAACGAGAGACAGGGGGACTACGAGCAGTACTTC
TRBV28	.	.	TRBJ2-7	CATTWGGGVEQYF	TGTGCCACCACCTGGGGCGGAGGGGTTGAGCAGTACTTC
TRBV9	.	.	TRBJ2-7	CASSVDSGPYYEQYF	TGTGCCAGCAGCGTAGACAGCGGACCGTACTACGAGCAGTACTTC
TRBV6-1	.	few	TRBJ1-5	CASSEVSGGNQPQHF	TGTGCCAGCAGTGAAGTCTCGGGTGGCAATCAGCCCCAGCATTTT
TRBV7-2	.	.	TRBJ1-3	CASSPAPGSGNTIYF	TGTGCCAGCAGTCCAGCCCCAGGCTCTGGAAACACCATATATTTT
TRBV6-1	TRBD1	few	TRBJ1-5	CASRETRGNRPQHF	TGTGCCAGCAGGGAAACCAGGGGGAATCGGCCCCAGCATTTT
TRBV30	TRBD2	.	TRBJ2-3	CAWGLAGDTQYF	TGTGCCTGGGGACTAGCGGGAGATACGCAGTATTTT
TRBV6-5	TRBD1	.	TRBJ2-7	CASSLGTGPYEQYF	TGTGCCAGCAGCCTAGGGACAGGTCCCTACGAGCAGTACTTC
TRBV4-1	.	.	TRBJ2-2	CASSQDRGNTGELFF	TGCGCCAGCAGCCAAGACCGAGGAAACACCGGGGAGCTGTTTTTT
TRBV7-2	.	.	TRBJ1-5	CASSLGGGAGNQPQHF	TGTGCCAGCAGCTTAGGCGGGGGGGCCGGCAATCAGCCCCAGCATTTT
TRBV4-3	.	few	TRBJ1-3	CASSPEGESTGNTIYF	TGCGCCAGCAGCCCCGAAGGAGAGTCAACTGGAAACACCATATATTTT
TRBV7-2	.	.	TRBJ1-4	CASSSTFLETPSGFEKLFF	TGTGCCAGCAGCTCGACTTTCCTAGAGACCCCCAGCGGTTTTGAAAAACTGTTTTTT
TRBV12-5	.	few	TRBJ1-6	CASGLGQASSYNSPLHF	TGTGCTAGTGGTTTGGGACAGGCGAGCTCCTATAATTCACCCCTCCACTTT
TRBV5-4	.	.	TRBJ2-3	CASSLYTDTQYF	TGTGCCAGCAGCTTGTACACAGATACGCAGTATTTT
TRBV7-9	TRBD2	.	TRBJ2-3	CASFGGFGREESTDTQYF	TGTGCCAGCTTCGGAGGATTTGGGCGGGAGGAAAGCACAGATACGCAGTATTTT
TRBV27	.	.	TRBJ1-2	CASRPDWAAGYTF	TGTGCCAGCAGACCCGATTGGGCAGCTGGCTACACCTTC
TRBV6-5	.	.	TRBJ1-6	CASSYSNSPLHF	TGTGCCAGCAGTTACAGCAATTCACCCCTCCACTTT
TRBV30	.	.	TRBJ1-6	CAWRGSGILNSPLHF	TGTGCCTGGAGAGGCTCAGGGATATTGAATTCACCCCTCCACTTT
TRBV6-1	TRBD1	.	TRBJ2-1	CASREPNNRGYNEQFF	TGTGCCAGCAGAGAACCGAATAACAGGGGCTACAATGAGCAGTTCTTC
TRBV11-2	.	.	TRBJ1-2	CASSIGGLGGYTF	TGTGCCAGCAGCATAGGGGGACTAGGGGGCTACACCTTC
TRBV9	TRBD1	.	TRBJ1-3	CASSAAGQGNTIYF	TGTGCCAGCAGCGCCGCGGGACAGGGAAACACCATATATTTT
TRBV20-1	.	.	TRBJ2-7	CSGARSYEQYF	TGCAGTGGGGCCAGATCCTACGAGCAGTACTTC
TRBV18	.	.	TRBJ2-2	CASSFFADGELFF	TGTGCCAGCTCCTTCTTCGCGGACGGGGAGCTGTTTTTT
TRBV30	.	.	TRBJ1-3	CAWSVGSSGNTIYF	TGTGCCTGGAGTGTAGGGAGCTCTGGAAACACCATATATTTT